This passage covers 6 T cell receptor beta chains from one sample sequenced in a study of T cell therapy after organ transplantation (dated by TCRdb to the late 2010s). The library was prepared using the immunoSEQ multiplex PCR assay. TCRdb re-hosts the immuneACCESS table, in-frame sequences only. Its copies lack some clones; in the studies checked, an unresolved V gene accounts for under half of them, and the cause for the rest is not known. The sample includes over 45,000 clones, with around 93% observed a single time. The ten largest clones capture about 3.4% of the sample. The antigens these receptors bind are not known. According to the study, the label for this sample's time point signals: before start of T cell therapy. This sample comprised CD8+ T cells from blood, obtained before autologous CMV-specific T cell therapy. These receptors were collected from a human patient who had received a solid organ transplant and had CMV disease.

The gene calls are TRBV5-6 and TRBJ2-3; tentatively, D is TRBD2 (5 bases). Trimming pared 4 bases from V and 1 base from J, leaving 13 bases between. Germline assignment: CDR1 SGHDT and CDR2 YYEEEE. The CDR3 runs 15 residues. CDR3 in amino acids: CASSRIWGGTDTQYF. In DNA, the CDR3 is TGTGCCAGCAGCCGAATCTGGGGAGGCACAGATACGCAGTATTTT.

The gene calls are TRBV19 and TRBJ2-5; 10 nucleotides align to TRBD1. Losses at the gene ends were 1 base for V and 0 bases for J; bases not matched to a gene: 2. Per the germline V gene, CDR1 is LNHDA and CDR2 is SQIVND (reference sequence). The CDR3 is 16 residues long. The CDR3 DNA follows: TGTGCCAGTAGTATAGGGACAGGGGGGTACCAAGAGACCCAGTACTTC. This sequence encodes CASSIGTGGYQETQYF. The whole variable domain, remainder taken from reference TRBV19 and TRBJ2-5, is DGGITQSPKYLFRKEGQNVTLSCEQNLNHDAMYWYRQDPGQGLRLIYYSQIVNDFQKGDIAEGYSVSREKKESFPLTVTSAQKNPTAFYLCASSIGTGGYQETQYFGPGTRLLVL.

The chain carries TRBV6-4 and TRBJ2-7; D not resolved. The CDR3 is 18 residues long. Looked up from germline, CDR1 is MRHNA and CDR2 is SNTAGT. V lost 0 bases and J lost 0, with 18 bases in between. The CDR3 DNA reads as TGTGCCAGCAGTGACTCTGGATGGCTGCCTCAAATCTCCTACGAGCAGTACTTC. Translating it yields CASSDSGWLPQISYEQYF.

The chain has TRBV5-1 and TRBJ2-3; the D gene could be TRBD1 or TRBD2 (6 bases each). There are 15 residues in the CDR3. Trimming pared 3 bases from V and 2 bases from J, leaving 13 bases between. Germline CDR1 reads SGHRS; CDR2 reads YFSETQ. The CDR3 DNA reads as TGCGCCAGCAGCTGGCGTCCGGGGGCCACAGATACGCAGTATTTT. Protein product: CASSWRPGATDTQYF.

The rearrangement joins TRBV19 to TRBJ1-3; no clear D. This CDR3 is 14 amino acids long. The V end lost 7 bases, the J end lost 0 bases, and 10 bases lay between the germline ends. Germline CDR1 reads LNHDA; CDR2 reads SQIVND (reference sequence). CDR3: CASTWAVSGNTIYF. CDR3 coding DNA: TGTGCCAGTACTTGGGCCGTCTCTGGAAACACCATATATTTT. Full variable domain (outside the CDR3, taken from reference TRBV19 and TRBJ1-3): DGGITQSPKYLFRKEGQNVTLSCEQNLNHDAMYWYRQDPGQGLRLIYYSQIVNDFQKGDIAEGYSVSREKKESFPLTVTSAQKNPTAFYLCASTWAVSGNTIYFGEGSWLTVV.

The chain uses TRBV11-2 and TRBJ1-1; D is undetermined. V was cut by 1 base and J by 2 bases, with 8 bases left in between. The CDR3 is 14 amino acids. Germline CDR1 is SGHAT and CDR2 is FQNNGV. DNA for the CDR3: TGTGCCAGCAGCTTAGGCAGAAGAAACACTGAAGCTTTCTTT. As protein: CASSLGRRNTEAFF.